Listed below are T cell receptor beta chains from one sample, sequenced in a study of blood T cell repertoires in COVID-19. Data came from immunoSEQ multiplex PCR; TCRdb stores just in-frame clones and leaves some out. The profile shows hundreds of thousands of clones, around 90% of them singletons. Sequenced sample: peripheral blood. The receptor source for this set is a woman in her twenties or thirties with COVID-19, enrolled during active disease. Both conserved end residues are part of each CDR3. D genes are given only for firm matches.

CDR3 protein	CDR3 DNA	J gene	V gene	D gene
CASSGQESSYEQYF	TGTGCCAGCAGTGGACAGGAAAGCTCCTACGAGCAGTACTTC	TRBJ2-7	TRBV28	TRBD1
CASYGLAGTDTQYF	TGTGCCAGCTACGGACTAGCCGGAACAGATACGCAGTATTTT	TRBJ2-3	TRBV27	TRBD2
CASSETTVNTEAFF	TGTGCCAGCAGTGAAACAACAGTGAACACTGAAGCTTTCTTT	TRBJ1-1	TRBV6-1	NA
CASSLATGLGQPQHF	TGTGCCAGCAGCTTAGCGACGGGTTTAGGCCAGCCCCAGCATTTT	TRBJ1-5	TRBV7-2	NA
CASSLERNQPQHF	TGTGCCAGCAGCTTAGAGCGTAATCAGCCCCAGCATTTT	TRBJ1-5	TRBV13	NA
CASSLARDRVNTGELFF	TGCGCCAGCAGCTTGGCCCGGGACAGGGTAAACACCGGGGAGCTGTTTTTT	TRBJ2-2	TRBV5-1	TRBD1
CASSEPVEAFF	TGTGCCAGCAGTGAGCCAGTTGAAGCTTTCTTT	TRBJ1-1	TRBV2	NA
CATSDAWTGGETQYF	TGTGCCACCAGTGATGCGTGGACTGGAGGGGAGACCCAGTACTTC	TRBJ2-5	TRBV24-1	NA
CASSPGGRPKGTQYF	TGCGCCAGCAGCCCTGGGGGCAGGCCGAAGGGGACCCAGTACTTC	TRBJ2-5	TRBV5-1	NA
CASSESTGETDNSPLHF	TGCGCCAGCAGTGAGTCGACGGGGGAAACCGATAATTCACCCCTCCACTTT	TRBJ1-6	TRBV10-2	NA
CASSLRQSSNQPQHF	TGTGCCAGCAGCTTGAGACAGTCTAGCAATCAGCCCCAGCATTTT	TRBJ1-5	TRBV5-6	NA
CASSQEEQRVTQETQYF	TGCGCCAGCAGCCAAGAAGAACAGCGGGTAACCCAAGAGACCCAGTACTTC	TRBJ2-5	TRBV4-1	NA
CASSSGQFEAFF	TGTGCCAGCAGCTCGGGACAGTTTGAAGCTTTCTTT	TRBJ1-1	TRBV28	TRBD1
CASSPEELNTEAFF	TGTGCCAGCAGTCCCGAGGAACTGAACACTGAAGCTTTCTTT	TRBJ1-1	TRBV6-5	NA
CASRYDRGRELFF	TGTGCCAGCAGATACGACAGGGGCCGGGAGCTGTTTTTT	TRBJ2-2	TRBV6-5	TRBD1
CASSPNRDSLRSQYF	TGTGCCAGCTCACCAAATCGGGACAGCTTGAGGTCGCAGTACTTC	TRBJ2-7	TRBV18	TRBD1
CASSQGKASTGELFF	TGTGCCAGCAGCCAAGGTAAAGCTTCCACCGGGGAGCTGTTTTTT	TRBJ2-2	TRBV4-2	NA
CASSFGSGGHTDTQYF	TGTGCCAGCAGCTTCGGTAGCGGGGGGCACACAGATACGCAGTATTTT	TRBJ2-3	TRBV11-2	TRBD2
CASSQENRGGDTQYF	TGCGCCAGCAGCCAAGAAAACAGGGGGGGAGATACGCAGTATTTT	TRBJ2-3	TRBV4-3	NA
CASSRDSYEQYF	TGCGCCAGCAGCCGGGACAGCTACGAGCAGTACTTC	TRBJ2-7	TRBV5-1	TRBD1
CASSLAIYEQYF	TGTGCCAGCAGTTTGGCCATATACGAGCAGTACTTC	TRBJ2-7	TRBV28	NA
CASSLVLRHEAFF	TGTGCCAGCAGCTTAGTGCTCAGACATGAAGCTTTCTTT	TRBJ1-1	TRBV11-2	NA
CASSPGGRWEETQYF	TGTGCCAGCAGCCCAGGGGGCAGGTGGGAAGAGACCCAGTACTTC	TRBJ2-5	TRBV11-3	TRBD1
CASSAGLAGIPGELFF	TGTGCCAGCAGCGCTGGACTAGCGGGGATTCCCGGGGAGCTGTTTTTT	TRBJ2-2	TRBV11-2	TRBD2
CAIKAAGGRDNEQFF	TGTGCCATCAAGGCAGCGGGGGGGCGGGACAATGAGCAGTTCTTC	TRBJ2-1	TRBV10-3	TRBD2
CASSDSGGLEQFF	TGTGCCAGCAGTGACTCCGGGGGGTTGGAGCAGTTCTTC	TRBJ2-1	TRBV6-4	TRBD2